The clone carrying this TCR beta chain was found many times. Its antigen is still unknown. CDR1 DFQATT and CDR2 SNEGSKA come from the germline V gene (reference sequence). Trimming stripped 5 bases from V and 3 bases from J, with 4 bases between. The CDR3 is made up of 10 amino acids. For Graves' hyperthyroidism to be stable, ophthalmopathy could not progress within 18 months. Patients were excluded for uncontrolled infection, other autoimmune disease, pregnancy or lactation. About 9.4 ml fresh peripheral blood yielded the PBMCs. Template material for amplifying TCR beta CDR3 regions consisted of RNA transcripts. Using the HTBI primer set, a first-round RT-PCR was run on the TCR CDR3. TCRdb re-called the multiplex PCR reads through MiXCR, storing one row per CDR3 protein. The profile shows hundreds of thousands of distinct CDR3 sequences, about a fifth of them singletons. The entry originates in a study of T cells in Graves' hyperthyroidism and ophthalmopathy. The study's findings and limits: Blood also showed most of the thyroid clonotypes that were expanded above 0.001.

The TCR sequence derives from a woman aged 18-29 years with Graves' hyperthyroidism. Sequenced input: blood. This rearrangement joins TRBV20-1 to TRBJ2-5; D not certain. The CDR3 protein is CSALKETQYF. The CDR3 DNA reads TGCAGTGCTTTGAAAGAGACCCAGTACTTC.